This TCR beta chain was recorded in a study of blood T cell repertoires in COVID-19. Turning to the study itself: From the United States, Italy and Spain came samples of acute and convalescent COVID-19.

The V end lost 3 bases, the J end lost 3 bases, and 5 bases lay between the germline ends. The CDR3 covers 12 residues. CDR1 is LGHNT, CDR2 FRNRAP, per germline. Per the original data handling: It was from reference gene primer amplification that nucleated cell counts were estimated. Using immunoSEQ multiplex PCR, the repertoire was profiled, and TCRdb retains in-frame clones only, with some absent. From that table come the V and J calls and clone size; the DNA was used to work out D and trimming. The table shows 95,000 to 110,000 clones, with roughly 89% occurring only once. This clone was seen more than once but under ten times.

This receptor was obtained from a human donor in a cohort sampled during active COVID-19. Sequencing was done on a sample of peripheral blood. J is TRBJ1-2 and V is TRBV12-5; D is unclear. The CDR3 loop reads CASGFQDYGYTF. The CDR3 nucleotides read TGTGCTAGTGGTTTCCAGGACTATGGCTACACCTTC.